The 6 T cell receptor beta chains in this list originate from one sample, sequenced in a study of T cells in Graves' hyperthyroidism and ophthalmopathy. From RNA transcripts, TCR beta CDR3 regions were amplified. HTBI primers were used for first-round RT-PCR of the TCR CDR3. TCRdb recomputed calls from the multiplex PCR reads with MiXCR, one row per CDR3 protein. The table shows over 450,000 distinct CDR3 sequences, with about an eighth occurring only once. Specimen: blood. The receptors here all came from a woman in her late teens or twenties with Graves' hyperthyroidism.

This clonotype was counted many times. The chain is built from TRBV30 and TRBJ1-3; D uncertain. Looked up from germline, CDR1 is GTSNPN and CDR2 is SVGIG (reference sequence). Trimming left V 0 bases short and J 4 bases short, with 7 bases between. This CDR3 has 13 amino acids. This CDR3 is CAWSVLGGNTIYF. CDR3 in DNA: TGTGCCTGGAGTGTACTGGGCGGAAACACCATATATTTT.

The chain combines TRBV6-5 with TRBJ1-5, with a weak D call TRBD1 (6 bases). The CDR3 runs 15 residues. V lost 3 bases, J lost 0 bases, and 9 bases lay in between. Germline CDR1 reads MNHEY; CDR2 reads SVGAGI. The CDR3 loop is CASSYWDISNQPQHF. In DNA form, the CDR3 reads TGTGCCAGCAGTTATTGGGACATTAGCAATCAGCCCCAGCATTTT.

This clonotype was observed many times. The chain's CDR3 is CASSRGQGGSEQFF. The DNA for the CDR3 is TGTGCCAGCAGCCGAGGACAGGGTGGGAGTGAGCAGTTCTTC. This sequence joins TRBV11-3 and TRBJ2-1, with 8 bases lining up with TRBD1. Trimming cost V 5 bases and J 9 bases; bases outside gene matches: 9. From germline, CDR1 is SGHNT and CDR2 YENEEA. The CDR3 is 14 amino acids.

This clonotype occurred many times. The V call is TRBV7-3, the J call TRBJ2-1; 12 positions match TRBD2. The CDR3 runs to 16 residues. The germline V gene encodes CDR1 SGHTA and CDR2 FQGTGA. V lost 1 base, J lost 9 bases, and 7 bases stayed unmatched. Here the CDR3 reads CASSLNVATSGGEQFF. CDR3 sequence (DNA): TGTGCCAGCAGCTTAAACGTTGCGACTAGCGGGGGTGAGCAGTTCTTC. Looking up the rest from reference TRBV7-3 and TRBJ2-1 gives the full variable domain: GAGVSQTPSNKVTEKGKYVELRCDPISGHTALYWYRQSLGQGPEFLIYFQGTGAADDSGLPNDRFFAVRPEGSVSTLKIQRTERGDSAVYLCASSLNVATSGGEQFFGPGTRLTVL.

The rearrangement links TRBV7-6 to TRBJ1-3, with 12 nucleotides matching TRBD1. The CDR3 spans 20 residues. In germline, CDR1 is SGHVS, CDR2 FNYEAQ. J gave up 0 bases and V 5 bases, and 14 bases lay outside the gene matches. CDR3 nucleotide sequence: TGTGCCAGCAGCCGACCCCGGGACAGGGGGCATAGGAGCTCTGGAAACACCATATATTTT. It translates to CASSRPRDRGHRSSGNTIYF.

Many counts were recorded for this clonotype. The J gene is TRBJ2-7, the V gene TRBV20-1; 11 positions agree with TRBD1. Losses at the gene ends were 5 bases for V and 1 base for J; bases not matched to a gene: 10. The CDR3 consists of 16 residues. CDR1 and CDR2 (germline): DFQATT, SNEGSKA (reference sequence). The CDR3 here is CSAQRRDRGVSYEQYV. In DNA, the CDR3 is TGCAGTGCTCAAAGGCGGGACAGGGGGGTTTCCTACGAGCAGTACGTC.